One sample yielded the 2 T cell receptor beta chains listed below, sequenced in a study of blood T cell repertoires in COVID-19. The data were produced by immunoSEQ multiplex PCR, yet TCRdb's version contains in-frame clones alone and is incomplete. The table records roughly 280,000 clones, around 89% of them present only once. Sequencing was done on a sample of PBMCs or T cells enriched from blood (not recorded which). The receptors stem from a woman between 18 and 29 years old who had recovered from COVID-19.

V is TRBV7-3 and J is TRBJ2-1; D is possibly TRBD2 (6 bases). Per germline, CDR1 SGHTA and CDR2 FQGTGA. Deletions cut 5 bases from V and 8 bases from J, with 13 bases between. The CDR3 spans 13 residues. CDR3 coding DNA: TGTGCCAGCAGCCCGGGACTGGGTCATGAGCAGTTCTTC. As protein: CASSPGLGHEQFF.

This CDR3 reads CASSLDTSGAQEQFF. CDR3 coding DNA: TGTGCCAGCAGCTTGGACACTAGCGGGGCCCAGGAGCAGTTCTTC. V is TRBV5-4 and J is TRBJ2-1; TRBD2 matches 10 bases. The V and J ends lost 0 bases and 10 bases, in that order; junction bases with no gene match: 7. CDR3 length equals 15 residues. CDR1 is SGHNT, CDR2 YYREEE, per germline (reference sequence).